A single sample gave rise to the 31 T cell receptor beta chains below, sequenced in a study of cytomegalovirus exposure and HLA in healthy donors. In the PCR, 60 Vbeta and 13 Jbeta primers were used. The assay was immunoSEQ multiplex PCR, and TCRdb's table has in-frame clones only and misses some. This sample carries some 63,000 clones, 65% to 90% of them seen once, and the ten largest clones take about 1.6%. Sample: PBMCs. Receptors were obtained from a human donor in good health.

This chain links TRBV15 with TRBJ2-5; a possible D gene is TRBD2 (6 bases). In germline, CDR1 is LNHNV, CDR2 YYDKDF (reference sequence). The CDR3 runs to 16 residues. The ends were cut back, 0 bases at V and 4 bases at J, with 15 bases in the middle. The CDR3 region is CATSREGINGGETQYF. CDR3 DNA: TGTGCCACCAGCAGAGAAGGCATTAACGGGGGAGAGACCCAGTACTTC.

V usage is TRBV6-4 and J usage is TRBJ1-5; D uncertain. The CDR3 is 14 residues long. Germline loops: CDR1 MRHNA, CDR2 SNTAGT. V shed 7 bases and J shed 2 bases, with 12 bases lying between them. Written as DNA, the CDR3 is TGTGCCAGCAACTCGGCCGGGGGCAATCAGCCCCAGCATTTT. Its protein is CASNSAGGNQPQHF.

CDR3 nucleotide sequence: TGTGCCAGCAGCCTTAACGAGGACACTGAAGCTTTCTTT. Translation gives CASSLNEDTEAFF. This rearrangement joins TRBV9 to TRBJ1-1, with D unresolved. Trimming removed 4 bases at V and 3 bases at J, with 10 bases between. The length of the CDR3 is 13 residues. Germline V gene lookup returns CDR1 SGDLS and CDR2 YYNGEE.

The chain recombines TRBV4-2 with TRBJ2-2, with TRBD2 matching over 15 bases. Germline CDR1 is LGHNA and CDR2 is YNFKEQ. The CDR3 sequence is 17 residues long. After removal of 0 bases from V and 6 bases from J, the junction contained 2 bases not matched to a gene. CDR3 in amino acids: CASSQEGLAGGAGELFF. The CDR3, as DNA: TGTGCCAGCAGCCAAGAGGGACTAGCGGGGGGAGCCGGGGAGCTGTTTTTT.

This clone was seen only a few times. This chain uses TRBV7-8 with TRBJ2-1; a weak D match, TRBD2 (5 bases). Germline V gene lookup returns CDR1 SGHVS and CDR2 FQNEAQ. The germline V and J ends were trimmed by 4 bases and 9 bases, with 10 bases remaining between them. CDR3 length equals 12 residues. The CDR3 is CASSSPGSEQFF. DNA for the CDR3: TGTGCCAGCAGCTCCCCGGGGAGTGAGCAGTTCTTC. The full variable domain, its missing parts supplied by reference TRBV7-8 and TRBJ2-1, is GAGVSQSPRYKVAKRGQDVALRCDPISGHVSLFWYQQALGQGPEFLTYFQNEAQLDKSGLPSDRFFAERPEGSVSTLKIQRTQQEDSAVYLCASSSPGSEQFFGPGTRLTVL.

DNA for the CDR3: TGTGCCAGCAGTTCCCCGGGACAGGGGGCCTATAATTCACCCCTCCACTTT. It codes for CASSSPGQGAYNSPLHF. The chain combines TRBV28 with TRBJ1-6, with 11 bases lining up with TRBD1. Trimming removed 4 bases from V and 2 bases from J; junction bases left unmatched: 4. CDR1 and CDR2 from the germline V gene are MDHEN and SYDVKM. CDR3 size: 17 residues.

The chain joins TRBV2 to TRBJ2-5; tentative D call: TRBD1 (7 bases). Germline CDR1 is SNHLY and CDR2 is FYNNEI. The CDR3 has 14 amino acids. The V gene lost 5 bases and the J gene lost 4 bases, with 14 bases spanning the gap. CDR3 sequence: CASSFMQGGETQYF. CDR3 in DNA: TGTGCCAGCAGTTTTATGCAGGGGGGAGAGACCCAGTACTTC.

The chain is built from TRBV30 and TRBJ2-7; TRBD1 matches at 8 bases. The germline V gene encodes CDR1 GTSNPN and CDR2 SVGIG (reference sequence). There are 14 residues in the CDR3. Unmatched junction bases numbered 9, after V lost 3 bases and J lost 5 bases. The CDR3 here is CAWSLKLDRDEQYF. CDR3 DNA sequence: TGTGCCTGGAGCCTCAAGTTGGACAGGGACGAGCAGTACTTC.

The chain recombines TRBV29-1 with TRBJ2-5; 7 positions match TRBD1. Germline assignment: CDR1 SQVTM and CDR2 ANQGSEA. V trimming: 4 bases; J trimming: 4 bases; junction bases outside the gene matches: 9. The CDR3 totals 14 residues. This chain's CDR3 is CSVVRTGALETQYF. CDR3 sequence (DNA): TGCAGCGTTGTTCGGACAGGCGCTCTAGAGACCCAGTACTTC.

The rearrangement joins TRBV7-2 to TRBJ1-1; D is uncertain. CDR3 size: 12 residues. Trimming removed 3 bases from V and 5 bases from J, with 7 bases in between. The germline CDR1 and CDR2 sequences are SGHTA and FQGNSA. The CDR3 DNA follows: TGTGCCAGCAGCTTTCGGGAGACTGAAGCTTTCTTT. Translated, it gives CASSFRETEAFF.

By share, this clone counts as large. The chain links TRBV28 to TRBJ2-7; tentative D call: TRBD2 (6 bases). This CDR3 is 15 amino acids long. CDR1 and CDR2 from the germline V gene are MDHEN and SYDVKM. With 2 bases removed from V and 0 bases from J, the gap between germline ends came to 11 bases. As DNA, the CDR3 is TGTGCCAGCAGTTTAAGGAGGGATAGCTCCTACGAGCAGTACTTC. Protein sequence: CASSLRRDSSYEQYF. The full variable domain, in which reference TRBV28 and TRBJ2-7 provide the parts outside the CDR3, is DVKVTQSSRYLVKRTGEKVFLECVQDMDHENMFWYRQDPGLGLRLIYFSYDVKMKEKGDIPEGYSVSREKKERFSLILESASTNQTSMYLCASSLRRDSSYEQYFGPGTRLTVT.

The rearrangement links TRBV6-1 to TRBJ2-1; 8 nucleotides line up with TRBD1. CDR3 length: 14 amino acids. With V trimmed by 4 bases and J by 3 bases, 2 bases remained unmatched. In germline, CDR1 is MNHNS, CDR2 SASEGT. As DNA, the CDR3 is TGTGCCAGCAGTGTAGGACAGGGCTACAATGAGCAGTTCTTC. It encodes CASSVGQGYNEQFF.

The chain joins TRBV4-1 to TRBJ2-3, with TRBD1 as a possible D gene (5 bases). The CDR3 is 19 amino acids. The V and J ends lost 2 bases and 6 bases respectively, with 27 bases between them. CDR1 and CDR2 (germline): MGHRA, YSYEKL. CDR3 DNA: TGCGCCAGCAGCCAACCTTCCCTACAGGCCCTACGACACTCCGATACGCAGTATTTT. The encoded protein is CASSQPSLQALRHSDTQYF.

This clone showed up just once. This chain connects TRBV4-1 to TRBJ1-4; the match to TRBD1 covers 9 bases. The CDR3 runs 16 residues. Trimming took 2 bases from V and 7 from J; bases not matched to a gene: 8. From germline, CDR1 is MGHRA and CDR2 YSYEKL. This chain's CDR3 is CASSQPHRGPGEKLFF. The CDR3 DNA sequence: TGCGCCAGCAGCCAACCGCACAGGGGGCCCGGTGAAAAACTGTTTTTT.

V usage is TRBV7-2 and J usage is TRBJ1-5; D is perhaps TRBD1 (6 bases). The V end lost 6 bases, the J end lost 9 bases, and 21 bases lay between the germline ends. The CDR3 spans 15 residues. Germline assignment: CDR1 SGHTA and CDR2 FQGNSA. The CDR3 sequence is CASSLLGTPTSPQHF. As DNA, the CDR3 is TGTGCCAGCAGTCTACTTGGGACACCGACTTCGCCCCAGCATTTT. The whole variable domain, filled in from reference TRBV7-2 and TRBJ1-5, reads GAGVSQSPSNKVTEKGKDVELRCDPISGHTALYWYRQSLGQGLEFLIYFQGNSAPDKSGLPSDRFSAERTGGSVSTLTIQRTQQEDSAVYLCASSLLGTPTSPQHFGDGTRLSIL.

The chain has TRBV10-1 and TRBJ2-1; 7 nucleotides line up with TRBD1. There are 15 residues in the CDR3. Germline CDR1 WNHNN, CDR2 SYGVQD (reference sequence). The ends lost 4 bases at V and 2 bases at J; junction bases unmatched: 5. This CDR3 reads CASSVDRDAYNEQFF. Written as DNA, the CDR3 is TGCGCCAGCAGTGTTGACAGGGACGCCTACAATGAGCAGTTCTTC.

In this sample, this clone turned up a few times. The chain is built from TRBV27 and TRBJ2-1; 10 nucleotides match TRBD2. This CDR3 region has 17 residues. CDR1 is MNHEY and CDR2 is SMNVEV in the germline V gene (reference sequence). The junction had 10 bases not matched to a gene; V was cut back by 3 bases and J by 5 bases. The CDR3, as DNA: TGTGCCAGCAGTTTTAGGACTAGCGGCCAGGAAGACAATGAGCAGTTCTTC. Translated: CASSFRTSGQEDNEQFF.

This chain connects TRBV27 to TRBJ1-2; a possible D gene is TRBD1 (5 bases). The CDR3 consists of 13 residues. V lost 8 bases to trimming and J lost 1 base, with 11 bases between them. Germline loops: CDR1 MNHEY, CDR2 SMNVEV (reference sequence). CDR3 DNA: TGTGCCAGCGCCGGACACCTTAACTATGGCTACACCTTC. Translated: CASAGHLNYGYTF.

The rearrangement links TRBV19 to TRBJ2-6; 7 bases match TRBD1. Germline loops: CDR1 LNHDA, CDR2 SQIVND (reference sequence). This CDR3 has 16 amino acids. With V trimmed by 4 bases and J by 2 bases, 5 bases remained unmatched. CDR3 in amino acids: CASSRQGSTGANVLTF. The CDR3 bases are TGTGCCAGTAGTAGACAGGGATCCACTGGGGCCAACGTCCTGACTTTC.

Written as DNA, the CDR3 is TGTGCCAGCAGTAATCCACGGACAGGGAGGCAGCCCCAGCATTTT. Translation gives CASSNPRTGRQPQHF. This chain connects TRBV28 to TRBJ1-5, with TRBD1 identical over 8 bases. Looked up from germline, CDR1 is MDHEN and CDR2 is SYDVKM. The CDR3 length is 15 residues. Losses at the gene ends were 5 bases for V and 7 bases for J; bases not matched to a gene: 10.

This CDR3 is CSVVGTGGNYGYTF. The CDR3 DNA follows: TGCAGCGTAGTGGGGACAGGGGGGAACTATGGCTACACCTTC. The chain combines TRBV29-1 with TRBJ1-2; 11 bases match TRBD1. The CDR3 totals 14 residues. Germline values: CDR1 SQVTM, CDR2 ANQGSEA. V lost 6 bases and J lost 2; bases outside the gene matches: 5. The full variable domain, completed using reference TRBV29-1 and TRBJ1-2, is SAVISQKPSRDICQRGTSLTIQCQVDSQVTMMFWYRQQPGQSLTLIATANQGSEATYESGFVIDKFPISRPNLTFSTLTVSNMSPEDSSIYLCSVVGTGGNYGYTFGSGTRLTVV.

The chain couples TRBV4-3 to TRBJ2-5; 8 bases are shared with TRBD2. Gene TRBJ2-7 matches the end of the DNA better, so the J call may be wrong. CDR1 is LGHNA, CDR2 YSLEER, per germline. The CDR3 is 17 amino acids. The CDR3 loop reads CASSQTLAGGLTYEQYF. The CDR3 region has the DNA TGCGCCAGCAGCCAGACCTTGGCGGGAGGACTAACCTACGAGCAGTACTTC.

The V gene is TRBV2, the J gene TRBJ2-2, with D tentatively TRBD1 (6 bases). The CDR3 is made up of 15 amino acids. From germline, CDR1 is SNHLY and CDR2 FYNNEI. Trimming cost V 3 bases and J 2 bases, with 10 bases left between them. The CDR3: CASSETGQNTGELFF. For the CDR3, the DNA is TGTGCCAGCAGTGAGACGGGACAAAACACCGGGGAGCTGTTTTTT. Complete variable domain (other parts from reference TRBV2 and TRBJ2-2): EPEVTQTPSHQVTQMGQEVILRCVPISNHLYFYWYRQILGQKVEFLVSFYNNEISEKSEIFDDQFSVERPDGSNFTLKIRSTKLEDSAMYFCASSETGQNTGELFFGEGSRLTVL.

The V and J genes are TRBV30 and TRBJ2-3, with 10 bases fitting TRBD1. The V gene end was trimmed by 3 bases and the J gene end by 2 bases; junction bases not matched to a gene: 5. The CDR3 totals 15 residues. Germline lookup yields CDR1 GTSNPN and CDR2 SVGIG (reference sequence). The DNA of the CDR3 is TGTGCCTGGAGCCCAGGACAGGGGGACACAGATACGCAGTATTTT. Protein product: CAWSPGQGDTDTQYF.

The CDR3 DNA is TGTGCCAGCAGCTTAGTTTCCGGGGGTGGCACTGAAGCTTTCTTT. Translated: CASSLVSGGGTEAFF. The rearrangement joins TRBV11-2 to TRBJ1-1, with a tentative D call TRBD1 (5 bases). The CDR3 runs to 15 residues. V lost 1 base to trimming and J lost 4 bases, with 13 bases between them. Germline V lookup: CDR1 SGHAT, CDR2 FQNNGV.

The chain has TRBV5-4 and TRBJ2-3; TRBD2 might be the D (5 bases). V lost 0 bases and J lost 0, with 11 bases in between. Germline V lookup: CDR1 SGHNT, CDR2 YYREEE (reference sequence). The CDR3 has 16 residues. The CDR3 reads CASSLESGYSTDTQYF. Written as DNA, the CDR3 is TGTGCCAGCAGCTTGGAGAGCGGTTACAGCACAGATACGCAGTATTTT.

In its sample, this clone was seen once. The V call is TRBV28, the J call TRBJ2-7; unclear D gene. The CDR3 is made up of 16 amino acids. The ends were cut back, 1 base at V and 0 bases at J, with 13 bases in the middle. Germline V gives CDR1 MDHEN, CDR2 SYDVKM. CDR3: CASSLSQRSNSYEQYF. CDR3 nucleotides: TGTGCCAGCAGTTTATCCCAGCGATCGAACTCCTACGAGCAGTACTTC.

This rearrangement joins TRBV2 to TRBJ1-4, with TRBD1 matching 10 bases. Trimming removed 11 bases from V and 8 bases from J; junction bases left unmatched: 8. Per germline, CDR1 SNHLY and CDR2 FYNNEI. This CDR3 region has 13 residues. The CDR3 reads CAGLGQGKEKLFF. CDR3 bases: TGTGCCGGGTTGGGACAGGGGAAAGAAAAACTGTTTTTT.

CDR3 residues: CASSPERGYGYTF. The CDR3 nucleotides are TGTGCCAGCAGCCCGGAACGGGGCTATGGCTACACCTTC. The chain is built from TRBV11-2 and TRBJ1-2; no definite D call. V shed 5 bases and J shed 4 bases, with 11 bases lying between them. Germline CDR1 reads SGHAT; CDR2 reads FQNNGV. CDR3 length: 13 amino acids.

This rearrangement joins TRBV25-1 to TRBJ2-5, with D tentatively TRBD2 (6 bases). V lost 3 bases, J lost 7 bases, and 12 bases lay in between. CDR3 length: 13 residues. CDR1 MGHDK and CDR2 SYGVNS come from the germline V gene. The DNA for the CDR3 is TGTGCCAGCAGTGACACGCGGGAAGGGACCCAGTACTTC. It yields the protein CASSDTREGTQYF. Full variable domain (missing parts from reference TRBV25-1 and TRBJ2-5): EADIYQTPRYLVIGTGKKITLECSQTMGHDKMYWYQQDPGMELHLIHYSYGVNSTEKGDLSSESTVSRIRTEHFPLTLESARPSHTSQYLCASSDTREGTQYFGPGTRLLVL.

The CDR3 DNA is TGTGCCAGTAGTATCTTGGGCGAAACATACACCGGGGAGCTGTTTTTT. It is translated as CASSILGETYTGELFF. The V gene is TRBV19, the J gene TRBJ2-2; D is uncertain. Per germline, CDR1 LNHDA and CDR2 SQIVND (reference sequence). V lost 3 bases and J 3 bases, leaving 14 bases between the germline ends. The CDR3 sequence is 16 residues long.